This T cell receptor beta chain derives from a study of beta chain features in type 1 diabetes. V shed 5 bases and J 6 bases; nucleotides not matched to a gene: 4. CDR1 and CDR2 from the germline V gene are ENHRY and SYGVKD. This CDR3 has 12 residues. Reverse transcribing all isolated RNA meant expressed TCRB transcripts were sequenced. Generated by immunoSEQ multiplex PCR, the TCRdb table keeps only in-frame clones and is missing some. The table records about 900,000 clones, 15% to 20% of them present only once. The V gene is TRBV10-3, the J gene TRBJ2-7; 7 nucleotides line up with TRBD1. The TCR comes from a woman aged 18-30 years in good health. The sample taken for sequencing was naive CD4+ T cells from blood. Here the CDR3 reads CAISSDRLEQYF. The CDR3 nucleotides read TGTGCCATCAGTTCGGACAGGCTCGAGCAGTACTTC.